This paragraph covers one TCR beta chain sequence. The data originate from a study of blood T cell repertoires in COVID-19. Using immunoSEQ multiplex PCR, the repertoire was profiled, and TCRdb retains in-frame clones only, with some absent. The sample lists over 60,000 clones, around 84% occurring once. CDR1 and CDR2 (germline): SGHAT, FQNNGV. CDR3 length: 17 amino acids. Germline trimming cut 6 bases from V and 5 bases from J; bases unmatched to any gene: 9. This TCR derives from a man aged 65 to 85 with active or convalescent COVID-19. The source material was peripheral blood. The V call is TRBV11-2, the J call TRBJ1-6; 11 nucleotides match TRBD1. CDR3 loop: CASSWTGGFLHNSPLHF. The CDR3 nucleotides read TGTGCCAGCAGTTGGACAGGGGGCTTTTTACATAATTCACCCCTCCACTTT.